The next 13 T cell receptor beta chains were all read from a single sample in a study of blood T cell repertoires in COVID-19. Measured with immunoSEQ multiplex PCR; TCRdb has only the in-frame clones, and not every one. The data show 200,000 or so clones, about four fifths seen once. Sequenced material: peripheral blood. All receptors derive from a woman aged 30 to 39 who had recovered from COVID-19.

This sequence joins TRBV9 and TRBJ1-2; TRBD1 agrees at 11 bases. The germline CDR1 and CDR2 sequences are SGDLS and YYNGEE. CDR3 length: 15 residues. The junction had 8 bases not matched to a gene; V was cut back by 2 bases and J by 8 bases. In DNA form, the CDR3 reads TGTGCCAGCAGCGTCCAGCCGGGACAGGGGGAAGGCTACACCTTC. The encoded protein is CASSVQPGQGEGYTF. Together with reference TRBV9 and TRBJ1-2, the CDR3 gives the full variable domain: DSGVTQTPKHLITATGQRVTLRCSPRSGDLSVYWYQQSLDQGLQFLIQYYNGEERAKGNILERFSAQQFPDLHSELNLSSLELGDSALYFCASSVQPGQGEGYTFGSGTRLTVV.

The chain joins TRBV28 to TRBJ1-5; D remains ambiguous. In germline, CDR1 is MDHEN, CDR2 SYDVKM. The CDR3 sequence is 14 residues long. V shed 4 bases and J shed 2 bases, with 9 bases lying between them. CDR3: CASSSQLGNQPQHF. CDR3 bases: TGTGCCAGCAGTTCCCAACTGGGCAATCAGCCCCAGCATTTT.

This clone occurred a few times. This rearrangement joins TRBV7-9 to TRBJ2-5; 7 nucleotides align to TRBD1. The CDR3 runs to 15 residues. V lost 4 bases, J lost 5 bases, and 10 bases stayed unmatched. In germline, CDR1 is SEHNR, CDR2 FQNEAQ (reference sequence). CDR3 sequence: CASSSSDRVPETQYF. CDR3 DNA: TGTGCCAGCAGCTCCTCCGACAGGGTCCCGGAGACCCAGTACTTC.

This clone appeared once. One junction end disagrees with the germline gene, perhaps due to a read error. CDR3 coding DNA: TGTGCCAGCAGCTTAATTTCGGGCAGGCCGCTGACTAACTTC. Its translation: CASSLISGRPLTNF. The chain has TRBV7-9 and TRBJ2-5; D might be TRBD2 (5 bases). The CDR3 consists of 14 residues. CDR1 is SEHNR, CDR2 FQNEAQ, per germline (reference sequence).

This clone was counted between two and nine times. The chain has TRBV10-3 and TRBJ2-5, with TRBD1 as a possible D gene (6 bases). Trimming took 11 bases from V and 4 from J, leaving 11 bases between them. Germline assignment: CDR1 ENHRY and CDR2 SYGVKD. This CDR3 has 11 residues. The CDR3 DNA reads as TGTGCCTCCCAGGGGTCAGAGACCCAGTACTTC. Translating it yields CASQGSETQYF.

This clone was counted a single time. CDR3 protein: CASSRQGAGQPQHF. In nucleotides, the CDR3 is TGCGCCAGCAGCCGACAGGGGGCTGGGCAGCCCCAGCATTTT. The chain carries TRBV4-1 and TRBJ1-5, with TRBD1 matching 10 bases. CDR1 and CDR2 from the germline V gene are MGHRA and YSYEKL. The CDR3 contains 14 residues. With 4 bases clipped from V and 7 bases from J, the junction kept 4 bases outside the gene matches.

The chain carries TRBV14 and TRBJ1-2; no reliable D call. V was cut by 1 base and J by 5 bases, with 8 bases left in between. From germline, CDR1 is SGHDN and CDR2 FVKESK. The CDR3 sequence is 13 residues long. The CDR3 region is CASSQAHTYGYTF. CDR3 DNA sequence: TGTGCCAGCAGCCAAGCACACACGTATGGCTACACCTTC.

The chain joins TRBV11-2 to TRBJ1-6; maybe TRBD1 (6 bases). V shed 1 base and J shed 3 bases, with 10 bases lying between them. The CDR3 totals 16 residues. Germline CDR1 SGHAT, CDR2 FQNNGV. The CDR3 loop reads CASSLAQGYYNSPLHF. CDR3 nucleotide sequence: TGTGCCAGCAGCTTAGCGCAGGGGTACTATAATTCACCCCTCCACTTT.

With regard to this clone: At the DNA level, this CDR3 is encoded by other sequences in the same sample as well. This chain uses TRBV6-5 with TRBJ2-1; D remains unclear. Trimming removed 6 bases from V and 0 bases from J, with 9 bases in between. CDR3 length equals 14 residues. Per germline, CDR1 MNHEY and CDR2 SVGAGI. The CDR3 DNA reads as TGTGCCAGCAGGGAGTCGAGCTCCTACAATGAGCAGTTCTTC. Its protein is CASRESSSYNEQFF.

The chain is built from TRBV2 and TRBJ2-7, with 8 bases matching TRBD1. With V trimmed by 2 bases and J by 5 bases, 5 bases remained unmatched. CDR3 length: 14 amino acids. Germline V gene data show CDR1 as SNHLY and CDR2 as FYNNEI. In nucleotides, the CDR3 is TGTGCCAGCAGTGAACAGGGGGCGCAGGACGAGCAGTACTTC. It encodes CASSEQGAQDEQYF. Supplemented by reference TRBV2 and TRBJ2-7, the full variable domain reads EPEVTQTPSHQVTQMGQEVILRCVPISNHLYFYWYRQILGQKVEFLVSFYNNEISEKSEIFDDQFSVERPDGSNFTLKIRSTKLEDSAMYFCASSEQGAQDEQYFGPGTRLTVT.

The genes are TRBV28 and TRBJ2-4; possible D gene TRBD1, 6 bases. Trimming removed 4 bases from V and 5 bases from J, with 15 bases in between. The CDR3 is made up of 15 amino acids. The germline CDR1 and CDR2 sequences are MDHEN and SYDVKM. The CDR3 loop is CASSSFPGQENIQYF. CDR3 bases: TGTGCCAGCAGTTCCTTTCCGGGACAAGAAAACATTCAGTACTTC.

The CDR3 region is CASSESLGLVSGANVLTF. In DNA, the CDR3 is TGTGCCAGCAGTGAATCCCTGGGCTTGGTCTCTGGGGCCAACGTCCTGACTTTC. This chain links TRBV6-1 with TRBJ2-6; D unresolved. The germline V gene encodes CDR1 MNHNS and CDR2 SASEGT. This CDR3 is 18 amino acids long. Trimming pared 2 bases from V and 0 bases from J, leaving 14 bases between.

The chain combines TRBV3-1 (or the pseudogene TRBV3-2) with TRBJ2-3; TRBD2 matches at 8 bases. Germline CDR1 reads LGHDT; CDR2 reads YNNKEL (reference sequence). With 2 bases clipped from V and 1 base from J, the junction kept 5 bases outside the gene matches. The CDR3 contains 16 residues. The CDR3 DNA reads as TGTGCCAGCAGCCAACAAGCGGGAGTGGGCACAGATACGCAGTATTTT. Protein: CASSQQAGVGTDTQYF.